This TCR beta chain was identified during a study of beta chain features in type 1 diabetes. The authors reverse transcribed all of the isolated RNA, so sequencing captured expressed TCRB transcripts. Measured with immunoSEQ multiplex PCR; TCRdb has only the in-frame clones, and not every one. The sample records approximately 100,000 clones, roughly 28% being singletons. Donors contributed one heparinised blood draw apiece, averaging roughly 0.12 L. The study's findings and limits: TCRB CDR3s were moderately but significantly shorter in Type 1 diabetes patients in all four CD4+ subsets. In cDNA sequencing, cells with high TCR expression could be over-represented. For patients and controls alike, PCR might favor shorter templates to the same degree. Patients' naive, central memory and Treg TCRB repertoires seemed closer to one another than those of healthy donors.

The table lists this clone with a few counts. Its antigen is not known. The CDR3 is 14 residues long. The germline gives CDR1 MNHNY, CDR2 SVGAGI (reference sequence). Trimming at V came to 8 bases and at J to 9 bases, leaving 10 bases not matched to a gene. Specimen: central memory CD4+ T cells from blood. The chain employs TRBV6-6 and TRBJ1-2; TRBD1 agrees at 12 bases. This TCR was recovered from a young woman with type 1 diabetes. CDR3 DNA sequence: TGTGCCAGCCGCTCGGGACAGGGGGCGCTTAGCTACACCTTC. It encodes CASRSGQGALSYTF.